This note documents a single TCR beta chain sequence. Its antigen is currently unknown. These data come from a study of response to subunit inactivated influenza vaccine. Study-level points and caveats: Authors suggested seasonal influenza vaccinations each recruit few new T cells.

TCRdb reanalysed the RT-PCR reads using MiXCR and keeps one entry per CDR3 protein. The sample consists of 650,000 to 800,000 distinct CDR3 sequences, about 15% of them appearing once. The CDR3 covers 15 residues. Trimming stripped 0 bases from V and 5 bases from J, with 10 bases between. Sequencing was performed on PBMCs from blood, taken about 14 days before vaccination. The chain links TRBV12-3 or TRBV12-4 to TRBJ2-2, with D perhaps matching TRBD2 (5 bases). The TCR was taken from a man aged 50-59 years who received an inactivated influenza vaccine. CDR3 protein: CASSLAATTTGELFF. CDR3 coding DNA: TGTGCCAGCAGTTTAGCCGCGACTACAACCGGGGAGCTGTTTTTT.